This TCR beta chain stems from a study of shared clonotypes between healthy human individuals. Clones were read by immunoSEQ multiplex PCR, and TCRdb kept only the in-frame ones, dropping some. Of nearly 1,000,000 clones detected, roughly 72% appear once; the ten largest clones hold approximately 1.5%. CDR1 is MNHNY and CDR2 is SVGAGI in the germline V gene (reference sequence). The ends were cut back, 4 bases at V and 1 base at J, with 10 bases in the middle. CDR3 length: 15 amino acids. The receptor was derived from a man younger than 30 in good health. The sample was memory CD4+ T cells sorted from blood. The subset was: CD45RA-negative fraction. The rearrangement links TRBV6-6 to TRBJ2-2, with D maybe TRBD1 (6 bases). The CDR3 reads CASSSTGLNTGELFF. The CDR3 region has the DNA TGTGCCAGCAGTTCGACAGGCTTGAACACCGGGGAGCTGTTTTTT.